These 21 T cell receptor beta chains were sequenced from one sample in a study of cytomegalovirus exposure and HLA in healthy donors. The PCR ran on 60 Vbeta and 13 Jbeta primers. Measured with immunoSEQ multiplex PCR; TCRdb has only the in-frame clones, and not every one. Of 200,000 to 250,000 clones listed, around 84% are singletons. Sequenced: PBMCs. All receptors come from a girl aged 2-10 years in good health and CMV-seronegative.

The rearrangement links TRBV4-2 to TRBJ2-6; D is perhaps TRBD2 (7 bases). Germline V CDR1 and CDR2: LGHNA, YNFKEQ. The CDR3 has 19 amino acids. The V gene lost 1 base and the J gene lost 0 bases, with 16 bases spanning the gap. The CDR3 here is CASSQAPAGARSGANVLTF. The CDR3 region has the DNA TGTGCCAGCAGCCAAGCCCCGGCGGGGGCGCGCTCTGGGGCCAACGTCCTGACTTTC.

This rearrangement joins TRBV15 to TRBJ2-5; tentatively, D is TRBD1 (5 bases). The length of the CDR3 is 17 residues. Trimming pared 0 bases from V and 5 bases from J, leaving 19 bases between. From germline, CDR1 is LNHNV and CDR2 YYDKDF (reference sequence). In DNA, the CDR3 is TGTGCCACCAGCAGAGACAGGGCGGCCCGCGCCGGGGAGACCCAGTACTTC. This encodes CATSRDRAARAGETQYF.

This rearrangement joins TRBV7-3 to TRBJ1-1; TRBD1 aligns across 7 bases. Germline CDR1 SGHTA, CDR2 FQGTGA. The J segment lost 3 bases and the V segment lost 1 base, leaving 8 bases of the junction unmatched. CDR3 size: 16 residues. The CDR3, as DNA: TGTGCCAGCAGCTTAAACCCTACCGACAGGGACACTGAAGCTTTCTTT. Amino acid sequence: CASSLNPTDRDTEAFF.

The genes are TRBV5-1 and TRBJ2-3; D might be TRBD1 (5 bases). The V gene lost 0 bases and the J gene lost 4 bases, with 12 bases spanning the gap. The CDR3 is made up of 15 amino acids. The germline V gene encodes CDR1 SGHRS and CDR2 YFSETQ. This CDR3 reads CASSLASVGADTQYF. The CDR3 DNA follows: TGCGCCAGCAGCTTGGCCAGTGTAGGGGCAGATACGCAGTATTTT.

This rearrangement joins TRBV7-2 to TRBJ2-1; 12 bases line up with TRBD2. Germline V gives CDR1 SGHTA, CDR2 FQGNSA. There are 13 residues in the CDR3. After removal of 5 bases from V and 15 bases from J, the junction contained 8 bases not matched to a gene. DNA for the CDR3: TGTGCCAGCAGCCCAGGACTAGCGGGATTGGCGTTCTTC. This gives the protein CASSPGLAGLAFF.

The rearrangement links TRBV9 to TRBJ1-5; the match to TRBD1 covers 8 bases. CDR1 SGDLS and CDR2 YYNGEE come from the germline V gene. CDR3 length equals 14 residues. V lost 2 bases, J lost 2 bases, and 0 bases stayed unmatched. Here the CDR3 DNA reads TGTGCCAGCAGCGTGGGACAGGGCAATCAGCCCCAGCATTTT. Amino acid sequence: CASSVGQGNQPQHF.

This chain uses TRBV25-1 with TRBJ2-5; D remains ambiguous. The last part of the DNA fits TRBJ2-7 better; the J call may be wrong. Germline CDR1 reads MGHDK; CDR2 reads SYGVNS. There are 14 residues in the CDR3. The CDR3 DNA is TGTGCCAGCAGTGCCTTGACTGGGGCCTACGAGCAGTACTTC. It translates to CASSALTGAYEQYF.

In this sample, this clone turned up once. The chain employs TRBV5-4 and TRBJ2-3; tentatively, D is TRBD2 (6 bases). CDR1 is SGHNT and CDR2 is YYREEE in the germline V gene (reference sequence). This CDR3 has 18 amino acids. Trimming left V 1 base short and J 2 bases short, with 20 bases between. As DNA, the CDR3 is TGTGCCAGCAGCTTGTCGTTGCTAGCGCTAGGAAACACAGATACGCAGTATTTT. It specifies CASSLSLLALGNTDTQYF. The whole variable domain, filled in from reference TRBV5-4 and TRBJ2-3, reads ETGVTQSPTHLIKTRGQQVTLRCSSQSGHNTVSWYQQALGQGPQFIFQYYREEENGRGNFPPRFSGLQFPNYSSELNVNALELDDSALYLCASSLSLLALGNTDTQYFGPGTRLTVL.

The chain employs TRBV5-1 and TRBJ2-1; TRBD2 agrees at 9 bases. Germline V lookup: CDR1 SGHRS, CDR2 YFSETQ. The CDR3 is made up of 15 amino acids. V was clipped by 2 bases and J by 8 bases; unmatched bases: 8. The CDR3 nucleotides are TGCGCCAGCAGCTTAACTAGCGGGTTGAACCATGAGCAGTTCTTC. It codes for CASSLTSGLNHEQFF. Together with reference TRBV5-1 and TRBJ2-1, the CDR3 gives the full variable domain: KAGVTQTPRYLIKTRGQQVTLSCSPISGHRSVSWYQQTPGQGLQFLFEYFSETQRNKGNFPGRFSGRQFSNSRSEMNVSTLELGDSALYLCASSLTSGLNHEQFFGPGTRLTVL.

The V call is TRBV21-1, the J call TRBJ2-7; the table's D call TRBD2 went unverified against the DNA. TRBV21-1 is designated a pseudogene. There are 13 residues in the CDR3. CDR3: CASSWPRRDEQYF. The DNA of the CDR3 is TGTGCCAGCAGCTGGCCCAGGAGGGACGAGCAGTACTTC.

The J gene is TRBJ1-5, the V gene TRBV30; 9 nucleotides agree with TRBD1. The CDR3 covers 15 residues. Losses at the gene ends were 3 bases for V and 3 bases for J; bases not matched to a gene: 6. CDR1 is GTSNPN and CDR2 is SVGIG in the germline V gene (reference sequence). This CDR3 reads CAWSFGTGNNQPQHF. CDR3 in DNA: TGTGCCTGGAGCTTCGGGACAGGGAACAATCAGCCCCAGCATTTT.

This clone was counted a single time. The chain links TRBV11-2 to TRBJ2-1; D gene unclear. The CDR3 length is 13 residues. Trimming left V 1 base short and J 5 bases short, with 6 bases between. Germline assignment: CDR1 SGHAT and CDR2 FQNNGV. The CDR3 DNA reads as TGTGCCAGCAGCTTAGGCAGGAACAATGAGCAGTTCTTC. Amino acids: CASSLGRNNEQFF.

The rearrangement uses TRBV10-2 and TRBJ2-7, with 7 bases aligning to TRBD2. Germline trimming cut 6 bases from V and 0 bases from J; bases unmatched to any gene: 8. The CDR3 contains 15 residues. Germline V gene data show CDR1 as WSHSY and CDR2 as SAAADI. The CDR3 is CASSLTGTTSYEQYF. CDR3 DNA sequence: TGCGCCAGCAGCCTAACCGGGACTACCTCCTACGAGCAGTACTTC.

This clone was observed a single time. This rearrangement joins TRBV6-5 to TRBJ2-7, with 10 bases aligning to TRBD1. Trimming cost V 5 bases and J 3 bases; bases outside gene matches: 7. The CDR3 contains 15 residues. CDR1 is MNHEY, CDR2 SVGAGI, per germline. The CDR3 is CASSRQGAGDYEQYF. CDR3 nucleotides: TGTGCCAGCAGTAGACAGGGGGCGGGGGACTACGAGCAGTACTTC.

V usage is TRBV5-1 and J usage is TRBJ2-3; TRBD2 matches 7 bases. The CDR3 runs to 15 residues. Trimming removed 4 bases from V and 6 bases from J; junction bases left unmatched: 11. CDR1 is SGHRS, CDR2 YFSETQ, per germline. The CDR3 sequence is CASSLQGLGPDTQYF. CDR3 DNA: TGCGCCAGCAGCCTCCAAGGACTAGGTCCCGATACGCAGTATTTT.

V usage is TRBV6-6 and J usage is TRBJ2-1; 8 nucleotides match TRBD2. CDR3 size: 14 residues. Germline lookup yields CDR1 MNHNY and CDR2 SVGAGI (reference sequence). J gave up 9 bases and V 0 bases, and 4 bases lay outside the gene matches. DNA for the CDR3: TGTGCCAGCAGTTACTCGAAGAGCGGGGGTGAGCAGTTCTTC. Encoded protein: CASSYSKSGGEQFF.

The chain has TRBV9 and TRBJ2-3, with a tentative D call TRBD2 (7 bases). Trimming took 1 base from V and 0 from J, leaving 12 bases between them. This CDR3 comprises 16 residues. The germline CDR1 and CDR2 sequences are SGDLS and YYNGEE. The CDR3 loop reads CASSVWEGESTDTQYF. The CDR3 DNA reads TGTGCCAGCAGCGTATGGGAGGGGGAAAGCACAGATACGCAGTATTTT.

The chain employs TRBV5-1 and TRBJ1-1, with D maybe TRBD1 (5 bases). V lost 2 bases, J lost 8 bases, and 10 bases lay in between. The germline CDR1 and CDR2 sequences are SGHRS and YFSETQ. CDR3 length equals 12 residues. This CDR3 is CASSFPGAEAFF. The CDR3 DNA reads as TGCGCCAGCAGCTTCCCTGGGGCGGAAGCTTTCTTT.

V usage is TRBV7-2 and J usage is TRBJ2-1; a possible D gene is TRBD1 (5 bases). Germline V gives CDR1 SGHTA, CDR2 FQGNSA. V gave up 5 bases and J gave up 5 bases, with 10 bases separating them. CDR3 length equals 13 residues. The CDR3 spells CASSLGAHNEQFF. CDR3 coding DNA: TGTGCCAGCAGCCTAGGGGCCCACAATGAGCAGTTCTTC.

This chain links TRBV11-2 with TRBJ2-5; D may be TRBD2 (6 bases). Germline V gives CDR1 SGHAT, CDR2 FQNNGV. With 3 bases removed from V and 7 bases from J, the gap between germline ends came to 12 bases. The CDR3 runs 13 residues. CDR3 amino acids: CASSFRDGGTQYF. The DNA for the CDR3 is TGTGCCAGCAGCTTCAGGGACGGGGGGACCCAGTACTTC.

The genes are TRBV5-1 and TRBJ2-1; D possibly corresponds to TRBD1 (6 bases). This CDR3 has 15 residues. Looked up from germline, CDR1 is SGHRS and CDR2 is YFSETQ. V was pared by 1 base and J by 4 bases, with 12 bases between. The CDR3 sequence: CASSLSGEGYNEQFF. CDR3 sequence (DNA): TGCGCCAGCAGCTTGTCAGGGGAAGGGTACAATGAGCAGTTCTTC.